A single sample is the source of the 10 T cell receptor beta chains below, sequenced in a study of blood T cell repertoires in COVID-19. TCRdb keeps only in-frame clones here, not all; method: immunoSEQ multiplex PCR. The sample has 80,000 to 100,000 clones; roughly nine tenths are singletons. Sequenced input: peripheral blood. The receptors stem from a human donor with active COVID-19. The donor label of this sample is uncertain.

Here the CDR3 reads CASTEVNSPLLAGGTDTQYF. CDR3 in DNA: TGCGCCAGCACCGAAGTGAATTCCCCCTTACTAGCGGGGGGCACAGATACGCAGTATTTT. The V call is TRBV10-2, the J call TRBJ2-3, with TRBD2 matching 11 bases. Germline-derived CDR1 and CDR2 are WSHSY and SAAADI. With V trimmed by 7 bases and J by 1 base, 19 bases remained unmatched. The CDR3 runs to 20 residues.

The CDR3 bases are TGTGCCAGCAGTTACCCCGGAGTAGGAAGCGGGGGGGCACGAGAGACCCAGTACTTC. Protein sequence: CASSYPGVGSGGARETQYF. The rearrangement joins TRBV6-2 or TRBV6-3 to TRBJ2-5; 10 nucleotides agree with TRBD2. J gave up 4 bases and V 2 bases, and 16 bases lay outside the gene matches. Germline V gene sequence: CDR1 MNHEY, CDR2 SVGEGT. The CDR3 length is 19 residues.

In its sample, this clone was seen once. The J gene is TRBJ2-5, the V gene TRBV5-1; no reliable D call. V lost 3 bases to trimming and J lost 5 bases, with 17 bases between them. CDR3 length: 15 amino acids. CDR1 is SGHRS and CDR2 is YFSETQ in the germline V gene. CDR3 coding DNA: TGCGCCAGCAGCTGGGCTCCAGACGAGTGGGAGACCCAGTACTTC. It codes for CASSWAPDEWETQYF.

The CDR3 sequence: CASRPGLAVYNEQFF. The CDR3 DNA reads TGTGCCAGCAGGCCGGGACTAGCGGTCTACAATGAGCAGTTCTTC. J is TRBJ2-1 and V is TRBV27, with 11 bases matching TRBD2. V shed 6 bases, J shed 3 bases, and the junction held 4 bases outside the gene matches. Germline-derived CDR1 and CDR2 are MNHEY and SMNVEV (reference sequence). The CDR3 sequence is 15 residues long.

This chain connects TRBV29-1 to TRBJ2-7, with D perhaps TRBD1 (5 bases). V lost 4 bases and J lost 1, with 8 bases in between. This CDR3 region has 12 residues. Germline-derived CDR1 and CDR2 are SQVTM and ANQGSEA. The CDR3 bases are TGCAGCGTTGGAGGACATTCCTACGAGCAGTACTTC. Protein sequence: CSVGGHSYEQYF.

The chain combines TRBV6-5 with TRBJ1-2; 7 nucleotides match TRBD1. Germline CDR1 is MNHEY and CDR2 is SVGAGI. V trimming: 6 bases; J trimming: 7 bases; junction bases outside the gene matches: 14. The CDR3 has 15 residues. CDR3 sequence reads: CASRGAGGLAGGYTF. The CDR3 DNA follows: TGTGCCAGCAGGGGGGCAGGGGGGCTGGCTGGTGGCTACACCTTC.

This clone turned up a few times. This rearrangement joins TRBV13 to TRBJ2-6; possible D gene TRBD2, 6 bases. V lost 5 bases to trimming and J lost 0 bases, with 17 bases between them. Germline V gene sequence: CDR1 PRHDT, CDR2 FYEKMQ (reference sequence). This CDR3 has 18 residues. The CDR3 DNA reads TGTGCCAGCAGCGCCTTCGGGGGACCCTTCTCTGGGGCCAACGTCCTGACTTTC. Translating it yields CASSAFGGPFSGANVLTF.

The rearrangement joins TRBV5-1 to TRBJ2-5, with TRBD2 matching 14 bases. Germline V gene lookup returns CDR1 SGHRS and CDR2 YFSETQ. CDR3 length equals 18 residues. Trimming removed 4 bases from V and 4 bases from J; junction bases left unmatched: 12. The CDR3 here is CASSPGLAGGPPAETQYF. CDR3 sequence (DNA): TGCGCCAGCAGCCCCGGACTAGCGGGGGGTCCCCCCGCAGAGACCCAGTACTTC. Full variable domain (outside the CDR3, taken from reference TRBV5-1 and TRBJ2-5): KAGVTQTPRYLIKTRGQQVTLSCSPISGHRSVSWYQQTPGQGLQFLFEYFSETQRNKGNFPGRFSGRQFSNSRSEMNVSTLELGDSALYLCASSPGLAGGPPAETQYFGPGTRLLVL.

CDR3 nucleotides: TGTGCCAGCAGTGCCTCAGGGGCCACTGAAGCTTTCTTT. Amino acids: CASSASGATEAFF. The V call is TRBV6-4, the J call TRBJ1-1; possible D gene TRBD1, 6 bases. Deletions cut 4 bases from V and 4 bases from J, with 10 bases between. The length of the CDR3 is 13 residues. CDR1 and CDR2 (germline): MRHNA, SNTAGT.

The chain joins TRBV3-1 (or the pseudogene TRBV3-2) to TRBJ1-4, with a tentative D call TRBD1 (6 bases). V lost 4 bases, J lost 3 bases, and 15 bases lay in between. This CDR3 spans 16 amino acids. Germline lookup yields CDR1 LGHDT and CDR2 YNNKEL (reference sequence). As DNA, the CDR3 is TGTGCCAGCAGCCGAGGGACCCAGGGGCCTAATGAAAAACTGTTTTTT. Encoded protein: CASSRGTQGPNEKLFF.